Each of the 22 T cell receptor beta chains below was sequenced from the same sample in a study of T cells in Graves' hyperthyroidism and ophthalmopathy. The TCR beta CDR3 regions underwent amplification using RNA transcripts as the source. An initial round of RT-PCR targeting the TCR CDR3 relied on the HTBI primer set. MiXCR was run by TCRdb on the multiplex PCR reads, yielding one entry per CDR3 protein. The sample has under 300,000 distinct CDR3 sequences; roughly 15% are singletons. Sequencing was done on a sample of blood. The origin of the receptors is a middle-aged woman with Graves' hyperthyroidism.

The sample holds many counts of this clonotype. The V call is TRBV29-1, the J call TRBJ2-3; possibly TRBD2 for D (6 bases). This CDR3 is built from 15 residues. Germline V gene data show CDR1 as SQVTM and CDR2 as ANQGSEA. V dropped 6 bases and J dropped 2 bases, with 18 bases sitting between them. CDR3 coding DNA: TGCAGCGTCCAACCTTCGGGACTTTACACAGATACGCAGTATTTT. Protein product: CSVQPSGLYTDTQYF.

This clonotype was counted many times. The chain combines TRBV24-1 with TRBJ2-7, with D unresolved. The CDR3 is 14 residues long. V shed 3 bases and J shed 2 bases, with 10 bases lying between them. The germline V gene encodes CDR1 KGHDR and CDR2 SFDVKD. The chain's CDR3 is CATSDGRRAYEQYF. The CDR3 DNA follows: TGTGCCACCAGTGATGGGCGCCGAGCCTACGAGCAGTACTTC.

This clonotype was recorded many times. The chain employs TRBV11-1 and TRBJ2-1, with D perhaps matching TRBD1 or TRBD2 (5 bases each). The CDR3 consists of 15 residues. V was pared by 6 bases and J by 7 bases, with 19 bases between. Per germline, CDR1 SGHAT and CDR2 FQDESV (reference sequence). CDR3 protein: CASRDRDPAPNEQFF. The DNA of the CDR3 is TGTGCCAGCAGGGACCGGGACCCCGCACCGAATGAGCAGTTCTTC.

The CDR3, as DNA: TGTGCCACCAGCAGAGATGGGTGGCGGGCTGGGAGTACTGAAGCTTTCTTT. It yields the protein CATSRDGWRAGSTEAFF. J is TRBJ1-1 and V is TRBV15; D is ambiguous. From germline, CDR1 is LNHNV and CDR2 YYDKDF (reference sequence). V was trimmed by 0 bases and J by 5 bases, leaving 19 bases between them. The CDR3 is 17 residues long.

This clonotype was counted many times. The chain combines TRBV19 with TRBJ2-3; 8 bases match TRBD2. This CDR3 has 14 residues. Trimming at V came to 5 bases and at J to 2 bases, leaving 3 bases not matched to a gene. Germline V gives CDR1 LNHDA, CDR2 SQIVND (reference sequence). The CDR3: CASSPGLVTDTQYF. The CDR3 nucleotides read TGTGCCAGTAGTCCGGGACTAGTCACAGATACGCAGTATTTT.

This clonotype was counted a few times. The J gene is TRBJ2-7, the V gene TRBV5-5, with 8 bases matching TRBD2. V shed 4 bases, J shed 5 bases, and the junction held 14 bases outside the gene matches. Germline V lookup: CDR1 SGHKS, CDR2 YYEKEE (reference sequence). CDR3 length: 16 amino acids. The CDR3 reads CASSPVAGSFSDEQYF. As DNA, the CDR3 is TGTGCCAGCAGCCCGGTAGCGGGATCATTCTCGGACGAGCAGTACTTC.

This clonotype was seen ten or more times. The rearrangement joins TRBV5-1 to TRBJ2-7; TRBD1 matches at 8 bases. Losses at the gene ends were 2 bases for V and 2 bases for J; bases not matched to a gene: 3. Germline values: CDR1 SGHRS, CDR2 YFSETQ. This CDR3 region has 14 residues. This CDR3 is CASSFGQGTYEQYF. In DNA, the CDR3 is TGCGCCAGCAGCTTTGGACAGGGTACCTACGAGCAGTACTTC.

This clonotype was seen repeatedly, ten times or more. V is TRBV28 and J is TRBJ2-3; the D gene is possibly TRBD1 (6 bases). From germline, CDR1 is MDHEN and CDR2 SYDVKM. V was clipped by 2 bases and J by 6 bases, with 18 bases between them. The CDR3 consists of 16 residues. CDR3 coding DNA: TGTGCCAGCAGTTTACCCCTCGCGACAGGTGGCGATACGCAGTATTTT. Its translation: CASSLPLATGGDTQYF.

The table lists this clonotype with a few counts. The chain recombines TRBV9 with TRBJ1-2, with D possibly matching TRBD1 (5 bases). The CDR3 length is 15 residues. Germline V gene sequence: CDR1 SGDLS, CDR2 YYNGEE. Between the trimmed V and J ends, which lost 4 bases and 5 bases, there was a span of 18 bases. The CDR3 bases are TGTGCCAGCAGCCCCCCCTCGGGGGGTCCTTATGGCTACACCTTC. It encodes CASSPPSGGPYGYTF.

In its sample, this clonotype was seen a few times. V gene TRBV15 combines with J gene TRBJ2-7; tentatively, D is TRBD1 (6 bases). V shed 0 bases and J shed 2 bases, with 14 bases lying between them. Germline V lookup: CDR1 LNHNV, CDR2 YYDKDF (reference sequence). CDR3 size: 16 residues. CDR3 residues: CATSRDMETGPYEQYF. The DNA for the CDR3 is TGTGCCACCAGCAGAGATATGGAGACAGGCCCCTACGAGCAGTACTTC.

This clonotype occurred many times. The CDR3 DNA follows: TGTGCCAGCAGCAATAGTGACAGGGGGCTTGCTTTCTTT. Its protein is CASSNSDRGLAFF. The V gene is TRBV6-1, the J gene TRBJ1-1; 10 positions agree with TRBD1. Trimming at V came to 6 bases and at J to 11 bases, leaving 9 bases not matched to a gene. The CDR3 is made up of 13 amino acids. Germline CDR1 reads MNHNS; CDR2 reads SASEGT.

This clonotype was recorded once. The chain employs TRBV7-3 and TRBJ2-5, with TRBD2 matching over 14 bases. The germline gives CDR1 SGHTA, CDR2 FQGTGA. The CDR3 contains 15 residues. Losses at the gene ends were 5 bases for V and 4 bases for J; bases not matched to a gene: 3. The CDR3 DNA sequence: TGTGCCAGCAGCCGGGGACTAGCGGGAGCAGAGACCCAGTACTTC. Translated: CASSRGLAGAETQYF.

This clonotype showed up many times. CDR3 region: CASSFGPNSPLHF. DNA for the CDR3: TGCGCCAGCAGCTTTGGACCTAATTCACCCCTCCACTTT. The rearrangement uses TRBV5-1 and TRBJ1-6; D remains ambiguous. The V end was cut by 2 bases, the J end by 6 bases, with 6 bases between. Germline CDR1 reads SGHRS; CDR2 reads YFSETQ. The CDR3 contains 13 residues. The full variable domain, its missing parts supplied by reference TRBV5-1 and TRBJ1-6, is KAGVTQTPRYLIKTRGQQVTLSCSPISGHRSVSWYQQTPGQGLQFLFEYFSETQRNKGNFPGRFSGRQFSNSRSEMNVSTLELGDSALYLCASSFGPNSPLHFGNGTRLTVT.

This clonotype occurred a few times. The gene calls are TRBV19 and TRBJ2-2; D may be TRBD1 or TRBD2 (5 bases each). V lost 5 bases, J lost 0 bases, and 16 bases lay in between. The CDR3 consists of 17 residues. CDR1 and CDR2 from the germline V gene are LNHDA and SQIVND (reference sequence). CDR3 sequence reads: CASSPQGAGPNTGELFF. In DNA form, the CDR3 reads TGTGCCAGTAGTCCTCAAGGGGCGGGCCCGAACACCGGGGAGCTGTTTTTT.

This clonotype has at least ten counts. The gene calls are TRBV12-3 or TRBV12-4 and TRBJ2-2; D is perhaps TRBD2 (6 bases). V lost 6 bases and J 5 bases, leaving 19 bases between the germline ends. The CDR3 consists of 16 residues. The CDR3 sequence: CASRPNSGGKTGELFF. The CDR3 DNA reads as TGTGCCAGCAGACCCAACTCGGGCGGGAAGACCGGGGAGCTGTTTTTT.

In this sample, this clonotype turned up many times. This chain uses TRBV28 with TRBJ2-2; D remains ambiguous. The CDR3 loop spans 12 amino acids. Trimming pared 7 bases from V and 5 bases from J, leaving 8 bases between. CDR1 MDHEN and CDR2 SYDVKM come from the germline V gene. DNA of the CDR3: TGTGCCAGCACCCTGGGGACCGGGGAGCTGTTTTTT. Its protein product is CASTLGTGELFF.

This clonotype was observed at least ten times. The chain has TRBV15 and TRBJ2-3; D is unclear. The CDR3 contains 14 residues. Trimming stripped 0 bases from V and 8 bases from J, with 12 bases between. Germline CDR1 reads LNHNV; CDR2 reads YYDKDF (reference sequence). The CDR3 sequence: CATSRDKQLGTQYF. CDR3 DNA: TGTGCCACCAGCAGAGATAAGCAATTGGGTACGCAGTATTTT.

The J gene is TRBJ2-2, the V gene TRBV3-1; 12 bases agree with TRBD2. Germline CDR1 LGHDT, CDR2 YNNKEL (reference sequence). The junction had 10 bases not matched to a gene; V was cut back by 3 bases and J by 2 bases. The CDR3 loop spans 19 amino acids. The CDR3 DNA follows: TGTGCCAGCAGCCAGCGACTAGCGGGAGTTCAAAGAAACACCGGGGAGCTGTTTTTT. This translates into CASSQRLAGVQRNTGELFF.

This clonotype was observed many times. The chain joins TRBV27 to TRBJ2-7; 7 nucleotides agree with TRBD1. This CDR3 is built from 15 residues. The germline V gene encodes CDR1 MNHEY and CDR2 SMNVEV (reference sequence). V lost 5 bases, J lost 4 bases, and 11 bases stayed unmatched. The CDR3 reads CASSPRDSSIYEQYF. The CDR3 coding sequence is TGTGCCAGCAGTCCGAGGGACAGTTCTATTTACGAGCAGTACTTC.

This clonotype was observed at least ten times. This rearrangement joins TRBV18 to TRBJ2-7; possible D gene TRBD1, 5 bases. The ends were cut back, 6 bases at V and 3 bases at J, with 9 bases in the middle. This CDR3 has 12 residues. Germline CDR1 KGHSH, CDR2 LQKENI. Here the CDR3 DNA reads TGTGCCAGCTCGAAGGACAACTACGAGCAGTACTTC. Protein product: CASSKDNYEQYF.

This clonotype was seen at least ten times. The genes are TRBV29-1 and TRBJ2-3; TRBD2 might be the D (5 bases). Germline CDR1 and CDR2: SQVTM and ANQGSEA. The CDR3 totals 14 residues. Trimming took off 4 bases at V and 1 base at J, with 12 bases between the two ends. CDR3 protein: CSVAGFVGTDTQYF. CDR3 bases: TGCAGCGTTGCGGGGTTCGTTGGCACAGATACGCAGTATTTT.

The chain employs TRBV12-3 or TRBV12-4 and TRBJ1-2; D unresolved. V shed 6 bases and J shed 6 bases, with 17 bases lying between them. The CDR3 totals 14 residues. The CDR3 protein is CASSLLGHPNGYTF. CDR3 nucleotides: TGTGCCAGCAGCCTTCTTGGGCACCCCAATGGCTACACCTTC.